A selection of T cell receptor beta chains follows, all from one sample in a study of blood T cells in healthy people across ages. MiXCR, run by TCRdb on the 5' RACE reads, gives a single entry per CDR3 protein. Of about 680,000 distinct CDR3 sequences in the sample, approximately 49% were seen once. Sequencing was performed on blood. The receptors stem from a woman aged 60-70 years in good health. Both conserved end residues are part of each CDR3. D genes are given only for firm matches. Some rows have no size entry. The others give once, few or many, or a class for an expanded clone.

TRBD2	TRBV7-9	TRBJ2-3	few	CASSQLSGRPRADTQYF	TGTGCCAGCAGCCAGCTTAGCGGGAGGCCGCGCGCAGATACGCAGTATTTT
TRBD2	TRBV20-1	TRBJ2-1	.	CSARVQSVLAGGPSYNEQFF	TGCAGTGCTAGAGTTCAGTCCGTATTAGCGGGAGGCCCCTCCTACAATGAGCAGTTCTTC
.	TRBV5-1	TRBJ2-3	.	CASSFDPVPDTQYF	TGCGCCAGCAGCTTTGACCCAGTTCCAGATACGCAGTATTTT
.	TRBV5-1	TRBJ2-7	once	CASSSGSTIYEQYF	TGCGCCAGCAGCTCAGGGTCAACAATCTACGAGCAGTACTTC
.	TRBV20-1	TRBJ2-3	.	CSARDFTRKSTDTQYF	TGCAGTGCTAGAGATTTCACCCGGAAAAGCACAGATACGCAGTATTTT
TRBD1	TRBV5-1	TRBJ1-1	few	CASSIGQGTEAFF	TGCGCCAGCAGCATCGGACAGGGGACTGAAGCTTTCTTT
TRBD1	TRBV7-3	TRBJ2-1	.	CASSPQGAIDEQFF	TGTGCCAGCAGCCCACAGGGGGCGATCGACGAGCAGTTCTTC
TRBD2	TRBV6-1	TRBJ2-7	few	CASIPSGRASNEQYF	TGTGCCAGCATCCCAAGCGGGAGGGCCTCCAACGAGCAGTACTTC
.	TRBV6-7	TRBJ2-4	few	CASSSQVSAKNIQYF	TGTGCCAGCAGTTCCCAGGTTTCAGCCAAAAACATTCAGTACTTC
TRBD1	TRBV4-2	TRBJ1-4	many	CASSPTGTGDEKLFF	TGTGCCAGCAGCCCCACCGGGACAGGGGATGAAAAACTGTTTTTT
.	TRBV7-2	TRBJ2-7	.	CASSLVGGRGYEQYF	TGTGCCAGCAGCTTAGTTGGTGGGAGGGGGTACGAGCAGTACTTC
.	TRBV20-1	TRBJ1-1	.	CSASSGGLDTEAFF	TGCAGTGCTAGCTCCGGGGGTTTAGACACTGAAGCTTTCTTT
.	TRBV6-1	TRBJ2-1	.	CASSGYDEQFF	TGTGCCAGCAGTGGCTACGATGAGCAGTTCTTC
.	TRBV21-1	TRBJ2-1	few	CASSVRELTGYGYNEQFF	TGTGCCAGCAGCGTCCGTGAATTAACAGGTTATGGCTACAATGAGCAGTTCTTC
.	TRBV30	TRBJ2-6	.	CAWSVSASGANVLTF	TGTGCCTGGAGTGTTAGTGCCTCTGGGGCCAACGTCCTGACTTTC
TRBD2	TRBV20-1	TRBJ2-5	.	CSASEVASGGNEQYF	TGCAGTGCTAGTGAGGTGGCTAGCGGGGGCAATGAGCAGTACTTC
.	TRBV2	TRBJ2-6	.	CATKVREAGANVLTF	TGTGCCACTAAAGTTAGGGAGGCTGGGGCCAACGTCCTGACTTTC
.	TRBV7-2	TRBJ2-5	few	CASSLVLAPETQYF	TGTGCCAGCAGCTTAGTACTAGCCCCAGAGACCCAGTACTTC
.	TRBV30	TRBJ1-6	few	CAWIDAGVNSPLHF	TGTGCCTGGATCGATGCTGGGGTGAATTCACCCCTCCACTTT
.	TRBV20-1	TRBJ2-4	.	CSAGLNRGGALAKNIRYF	TGCAGTGCTGGACTAAACAGGGGGGGGGCCCTAGCCAAAAACATTCGGTACTTC
.	TRBV4-3	TRBJ1-1	few	CASSLQRNTEAFF	TGCGCCAGCAGCCTCCAACGCAACACTGAAGCTTTCTTT
.	TRBV12-3/TRBV12-4	TRBJ1-5	.	CASRGDNAHQPQHF	TGTGCCAGCAGGGGGGACAACGCGCATCAGCCCCAGCATTTT
.	TRBV29-1	TRBJ2-1	.	CSVERPPRAYNEQFF	TGCAGCGTTGAACGGCCACCGAGGGCCTACAATGAGCAGTTCTTC
.	TRBV9	TRBJ2-3	few	CASSVVSVSDTQYF	TGTGCCAGCAGCGTAGTCTCCGTTTCAGATACGCAGTATTTT
TRBD1	TRBV5-6	TRBJ2-7	.	CASSWKGQGVGEQYF	TGTGCCAGCAGCTGGAAGGGACAGGGAGTCGGAGAGCAGTACTTC
.	TRBV5-1	TRBJ1-3	.	CASSSEPGNTIYF	TGCGCCAGCAGCTCCGAGCCTGGAAACACCATATATTTT
TRBD1	TRBV6-2/TRBV6-3	TRBJ1-1	.	CASSSGTVYTEAFF	TGTGCCAGCAGCTCCGGGACAGTCTACACTGAAGCTTTCTTT
TRBD2	TRBV7-2	TRBJ2-1	many	CASSPTLRLAGDPNNEQFF	TGTGCCAGCAGCCCAACCCTACGACTAGCGGGCGACCCAAACAATGAGCAGTTCTTC
.	TRBV10-2	TRBJ1-2	.	CATNGATGAYGYTF	TGCGCCACCAATGGGGCTACAGGAGCTTATGGCTACACCTTC
TRBD2	TRBV29-1	TRBJ2-7	few	CSVVRTSGGYEQYF	TGCAGCGTTGTTCGGACTAGCGGGGGGTACGAGCAGTACTTC
.	TRBV12-3/TRBV12-4	TRBJ1-1	.	CASSPGLSEAFF	TGTGCCAGCAGCCCGGGACTCTCAGAAGCTTTCTTT
TRBD2	TRBV4-3	TRBJ2-3	few	CASSRRTSGSGTDTQYF	TGCGCCAGCAGCCGGAGGACTAGCGGGAGTGGAACAGATACGCAGTATTTT
.	TRBV3-1	TRBJ1-2	once	CASSQDRSEGNGYTF	TGTGCCAGCAGCCAAGACCGTTCCGAGGGTAACGGCTACACCTTC
TRBD1	TRBV7-2	TRBJ1-5	.	CASSLVGTGGWNQPQHF	TGTGCCAGCAGCTTAGTTGGGACAGGGGGTTGGAATCAGCCCCAGCATTTT
TRBD1	TRBV12-3/TRBV12-4	TRBJ1-1	.	CASSSQNRGDTEAFF	TGTGCCAGCAGTTCCCAAAACAGGGGAGACACTGAAGCTTTCTTT
TRBD2	TRBV20-1	TRBJ2-7	.	CSARSPRGRTYEQYF	TGCAGTGCTAGGTCCCCTCGCGGGAGGACCTACGAGCAGTACTTC
.	TRBV28	TRBJ2-7	few	CASSSIDTYEQYF	TGTGCCAGCAGTTCTATCGACACCTACGAGCAGTACTTC
.	TRBV4-3	TRBJ1-2	.	CASSQDRQSRTYGYTF	TGCGCCAGCAGCCAGGACCGACAGAGTCGAACCTATGGCTACACCTTC
.	TRBV5-1	TRBJ2-4	few	CASSLDGSYGIQYF	TGCGCCAGCAGCTTGGATGGTAGCTACGGCATTCAGTACTTC
TRBD2	TRBV9	TRBJ2-5	few	CASSSSGTQETQYF	TGTGCCAGCAGCTCTAGCGGTACCCAAGAGACCCAGTACTTC
TRBD2	TRBV20-1	TRBJ2-7	.	CSARSLAGGAGNYEQYF	TGCAGTGCTAGATCCCTAGCGGGGGGGGCGGGGAACTACGAGCAGTACTTC
TRBD1	TRBV20-1	TRBJ2-4	many	CSARGDRGRNDIQYF	TGCAGTGCTAGAGGGGACAGGGGAAGAAATGACATTCAGTACTTC
TRBD2	TRBV20-1	TRBJ2-7	.	CSATDPGLAPYEQYF	TGCAGTGCTACCGACCCGGGACTAGCGCCTTACGAGCAGTACTTC
TRBD1	TRBV20-1	TRBJ2-7	.	CSARWTGGFYKQYF	TGCAGTGCTAGGTGGACAGGGGGCTTCTACAAGCAGTACTTC
.	TRBV7-2	TRBJ2-7	.	CASSLNSGDSYEQYF	TGTGCCAGCAGCTTAAACTCCGGAGACTCCTACGAGCAGTACTTC